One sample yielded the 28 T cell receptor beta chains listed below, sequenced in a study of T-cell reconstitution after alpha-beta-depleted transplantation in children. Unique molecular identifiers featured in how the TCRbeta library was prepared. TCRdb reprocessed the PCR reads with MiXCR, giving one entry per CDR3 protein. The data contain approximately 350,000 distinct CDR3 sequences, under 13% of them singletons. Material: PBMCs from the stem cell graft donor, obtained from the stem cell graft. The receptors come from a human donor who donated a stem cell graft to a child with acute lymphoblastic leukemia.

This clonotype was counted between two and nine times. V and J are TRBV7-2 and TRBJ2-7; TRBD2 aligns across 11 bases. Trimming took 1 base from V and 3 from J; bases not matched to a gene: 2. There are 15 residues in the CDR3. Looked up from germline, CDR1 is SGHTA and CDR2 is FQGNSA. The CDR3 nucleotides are TGTGCCAGCAGCTTAGTAGCGGGAGGGGTCTACGAGCAGTACTTC. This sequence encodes CASSLVAGGVYEQYF.

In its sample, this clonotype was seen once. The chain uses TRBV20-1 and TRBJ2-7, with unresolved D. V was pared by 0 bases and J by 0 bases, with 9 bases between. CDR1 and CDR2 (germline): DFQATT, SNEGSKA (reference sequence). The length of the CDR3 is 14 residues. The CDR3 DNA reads TGCAGTGCTAGAGATCTTACGTCCTCCTACGAGCAGTACTTC. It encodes CSARDLTSSYEQYF.

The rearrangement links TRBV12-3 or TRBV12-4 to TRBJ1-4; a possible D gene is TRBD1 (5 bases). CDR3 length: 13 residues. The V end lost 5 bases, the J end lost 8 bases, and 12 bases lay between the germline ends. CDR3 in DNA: TGTGCCAGCAGTACCCAGGGATCGGAAAAACTGTTTTTT. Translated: CASSTQGSEKLFF.

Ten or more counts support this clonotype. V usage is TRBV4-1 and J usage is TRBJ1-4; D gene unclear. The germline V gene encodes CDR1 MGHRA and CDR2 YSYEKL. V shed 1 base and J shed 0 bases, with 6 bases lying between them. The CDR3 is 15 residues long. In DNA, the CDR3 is TGCGCCAGCAGCCAAGGTCGCGCAACTAATGAAAAACTGTTTTTT. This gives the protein CASSQGRATNEKLFF.

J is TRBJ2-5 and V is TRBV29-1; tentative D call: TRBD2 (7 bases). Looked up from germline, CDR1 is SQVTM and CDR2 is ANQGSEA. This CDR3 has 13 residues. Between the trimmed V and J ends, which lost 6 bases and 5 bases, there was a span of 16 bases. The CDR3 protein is CSVKGGRGETQYF. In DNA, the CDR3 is TGCAGCGTCAAGGGGGGGCGAGGGGAGACCCAGTACTTC.

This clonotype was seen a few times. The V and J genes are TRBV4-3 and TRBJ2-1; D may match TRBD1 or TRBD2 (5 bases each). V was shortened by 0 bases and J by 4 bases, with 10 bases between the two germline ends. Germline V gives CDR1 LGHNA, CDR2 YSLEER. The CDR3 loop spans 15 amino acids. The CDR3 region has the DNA TGCGCCAGCAGCCAAGAGGGGGTTGGGTACAATGAGCAGTTCTTC. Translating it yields CASSQEGVGYNEQFF.

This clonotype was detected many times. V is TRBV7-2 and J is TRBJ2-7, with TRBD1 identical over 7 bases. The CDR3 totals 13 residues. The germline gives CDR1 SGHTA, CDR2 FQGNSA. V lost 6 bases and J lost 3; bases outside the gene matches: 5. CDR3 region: CASSLSGGYEQYF. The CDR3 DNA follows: TGTGCCAGCAGTTTATCAGGGGGCTACGAGCAGTACTTC.

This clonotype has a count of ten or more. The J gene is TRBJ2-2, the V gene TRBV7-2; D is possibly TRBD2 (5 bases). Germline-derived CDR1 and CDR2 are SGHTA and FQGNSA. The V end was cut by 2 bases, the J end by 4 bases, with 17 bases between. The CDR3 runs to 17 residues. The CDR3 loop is CASSLSLGGRGTGELFF. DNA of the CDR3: TGTGCCAGCAGCTTATCTTTGGGCGGGCGAGGCACCGGGGAGCTGTTTTTT. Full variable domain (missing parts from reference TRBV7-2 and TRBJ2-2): GAGVSQSPSNKVTEKGKDVELRCDPISGHTALYWYRQSLGQGLEFLIYFQGNSAPDKSGLPSDRFSAERTGGSVSTLTIQRTQQEDSAVYLCASSLSLGGRGTGELFFGEGSRLTVL.

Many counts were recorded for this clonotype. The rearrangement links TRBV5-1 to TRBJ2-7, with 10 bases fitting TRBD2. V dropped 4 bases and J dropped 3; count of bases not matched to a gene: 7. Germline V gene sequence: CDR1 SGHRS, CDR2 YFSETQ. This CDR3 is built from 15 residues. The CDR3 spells CASSGGSSGSYEQYF. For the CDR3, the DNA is TGCGCCAGCAGCGGGGGGTCTAGCGGGAGCTACGAGCAGTACTTC.

CDR3 region: CASSSGQGNEQYF. CDR3 in DNA: TGTGCCAGCTCATCAGGACAGGGTAACGAGCAGTACTTC. V and J are TRBV18 and TRBJ2-7, with 8 bases that match TRBD1. CDR1 and CDR2 from the germline V gene are KGHSH and LQKENI. The CDR3 is made up of 13 amino acids. V shed 5 bases, J shed 5 bases, and the junction held 5 bases outside the gene matches.

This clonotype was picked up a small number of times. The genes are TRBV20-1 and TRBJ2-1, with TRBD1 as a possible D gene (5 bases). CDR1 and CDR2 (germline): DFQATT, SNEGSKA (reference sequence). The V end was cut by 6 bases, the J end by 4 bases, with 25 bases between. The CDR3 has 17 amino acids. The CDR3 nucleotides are TGCAGTGCGGGGCCCCCTTTTTTGGCCCCTTTATACAATGAGCAGTTCTTC. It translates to CSAGPPFLAPLYNEQFF.

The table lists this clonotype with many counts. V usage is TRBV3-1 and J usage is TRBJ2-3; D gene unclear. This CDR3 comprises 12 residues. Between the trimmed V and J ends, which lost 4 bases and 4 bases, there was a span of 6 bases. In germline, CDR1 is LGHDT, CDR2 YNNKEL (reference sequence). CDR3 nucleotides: TGTGCCAGCAGCCCCCGTTCAGATACGCAGTATTTT. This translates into CASSPRSDTQYF.

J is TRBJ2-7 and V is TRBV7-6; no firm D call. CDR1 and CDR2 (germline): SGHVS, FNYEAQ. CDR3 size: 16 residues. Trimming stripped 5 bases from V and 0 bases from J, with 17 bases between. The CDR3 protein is CASSQLLGGNSYEQYF. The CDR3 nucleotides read TGTGCCAGCAGCCAGCTCTTAGGTGGAAACTCCTACGAGCAGTACTTC.

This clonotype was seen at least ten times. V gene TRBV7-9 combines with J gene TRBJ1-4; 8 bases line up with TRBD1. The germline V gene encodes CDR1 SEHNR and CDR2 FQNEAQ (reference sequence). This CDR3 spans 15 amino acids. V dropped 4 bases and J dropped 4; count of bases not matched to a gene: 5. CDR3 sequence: CASSSTGALNEKLFF. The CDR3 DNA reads TGTGCCAGCAGCTCGACAGGGGCGCTTAATGAAAAACTGTTTTTT.

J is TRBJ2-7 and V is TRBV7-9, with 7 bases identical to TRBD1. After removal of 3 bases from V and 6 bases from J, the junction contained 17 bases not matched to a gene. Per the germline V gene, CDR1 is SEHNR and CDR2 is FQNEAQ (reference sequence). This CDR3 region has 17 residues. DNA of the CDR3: TGTGCCAGCAGCTTTTCATTTGACCGGGACAGCACTGCCGAGCAGTACTTC. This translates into CASSFSFDRDSTAEQYF.

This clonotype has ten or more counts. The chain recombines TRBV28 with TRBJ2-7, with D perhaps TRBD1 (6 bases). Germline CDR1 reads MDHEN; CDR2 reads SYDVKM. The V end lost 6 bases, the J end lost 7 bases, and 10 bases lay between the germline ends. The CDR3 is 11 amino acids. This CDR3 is CASRGAGEQYF. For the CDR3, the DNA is TGTGCCAGCAGGGGGGCGGGTGAGCAGTACTTC.

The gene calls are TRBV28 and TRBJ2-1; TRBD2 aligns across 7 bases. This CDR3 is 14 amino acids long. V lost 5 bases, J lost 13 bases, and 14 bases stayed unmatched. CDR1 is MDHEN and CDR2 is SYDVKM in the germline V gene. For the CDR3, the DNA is TGTGCCAGCAGTACCTGGGGGGGTGGGGATGGACAGTTCTTC. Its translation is CASSTWGGGDGQFF.

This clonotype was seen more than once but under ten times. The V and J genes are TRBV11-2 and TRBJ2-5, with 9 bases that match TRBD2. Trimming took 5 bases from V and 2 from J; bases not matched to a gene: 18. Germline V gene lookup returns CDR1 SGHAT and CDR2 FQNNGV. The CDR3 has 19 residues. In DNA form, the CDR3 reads TGTGCCAGCAGCCCAAATTCCCTCCGACGGACTAGCGCGCAAGAGACCCAGTACTTC. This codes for CASSPNSLRRTSAQETQYF. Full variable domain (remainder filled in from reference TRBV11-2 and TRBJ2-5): EAGVAQSPRYKIIEKRQSVAFWCNPISGHATLYWYQQILGQGPKLLIQFQNNGVVDDSQLPKDRFSAERLKGVDSTLKIQPAKLEDSAVYLCASSPNSLRRTSAQETQYFGPGTRLLVL.

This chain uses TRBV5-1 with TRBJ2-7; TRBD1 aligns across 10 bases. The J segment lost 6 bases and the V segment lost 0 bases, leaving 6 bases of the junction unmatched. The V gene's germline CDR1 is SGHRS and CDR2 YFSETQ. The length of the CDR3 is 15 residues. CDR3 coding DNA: TGCGCCAGCAGCTTGGGTCCGGGACAGGGGACCGAGCAGTACTTC. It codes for CASSLGPGQGTEQYF.

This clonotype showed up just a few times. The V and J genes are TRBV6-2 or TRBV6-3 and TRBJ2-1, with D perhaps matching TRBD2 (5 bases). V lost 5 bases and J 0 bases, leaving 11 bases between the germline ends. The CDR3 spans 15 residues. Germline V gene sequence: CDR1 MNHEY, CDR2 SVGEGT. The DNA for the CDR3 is TGTGCCAGCAGTGACCTTGGAGGCTCCTACAATGAGCAGTTCTTC. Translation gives CASSDLGGSYNEQFF.

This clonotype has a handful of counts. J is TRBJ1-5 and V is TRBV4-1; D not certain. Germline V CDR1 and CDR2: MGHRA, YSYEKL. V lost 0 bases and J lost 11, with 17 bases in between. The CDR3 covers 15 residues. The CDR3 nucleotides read TGCGCCAGCAGCCAAGATTCGAGGGCAGGCCGGTCCCAGCATTTT. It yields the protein CASSQDSRAGRSQHF.

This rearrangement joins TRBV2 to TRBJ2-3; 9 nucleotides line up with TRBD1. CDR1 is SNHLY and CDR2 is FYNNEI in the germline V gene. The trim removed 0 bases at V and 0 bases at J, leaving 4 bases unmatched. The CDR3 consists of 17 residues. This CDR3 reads CASSEASDRGSTDTQYF. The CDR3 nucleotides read TGTGCCAGCAGTGAAGCGTCGGACAGGGGAAGCACAGATACGCAGTATTTT. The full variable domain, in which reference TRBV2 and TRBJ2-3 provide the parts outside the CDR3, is EPEVTQTPSHQVTQMGQEVILRCVPISNHLYFYWYRQILGQKVEFLVSFYNNEISEKSEIFDDQFSVERPDGSNFTLKIRSTKLEDSAMYFCASSEASDRGSTDTQYFGPGTRLTVL.

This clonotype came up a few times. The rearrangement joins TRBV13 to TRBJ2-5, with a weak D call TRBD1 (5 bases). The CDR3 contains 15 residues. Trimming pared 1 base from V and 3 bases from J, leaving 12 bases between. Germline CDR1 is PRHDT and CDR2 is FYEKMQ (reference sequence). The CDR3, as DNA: TGTGCCAGCAGCTTAGACCTTGACAGAGAAGAGACCCAGTACTTC. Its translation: CASSLDLDREETQYF.

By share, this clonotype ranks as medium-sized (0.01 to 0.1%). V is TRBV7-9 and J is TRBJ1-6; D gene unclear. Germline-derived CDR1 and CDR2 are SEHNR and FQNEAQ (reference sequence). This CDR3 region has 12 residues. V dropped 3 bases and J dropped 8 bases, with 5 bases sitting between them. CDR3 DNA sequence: TGTGCCAGCAGCTTCCCTTATTCACCCCTCCACTTT. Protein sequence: CASSFPYSPLHF. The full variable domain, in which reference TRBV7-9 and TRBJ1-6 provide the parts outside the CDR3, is DTGVSQNPRHKITKRGQNVTFRCDPISEHNRLYWYRQTLGQGPEFLTYFQNEAQLEKSRLLSDRFSAERPKGSFSTLEIQRTEQGDSAMYLCASSFPYSPLHFGNGTRLTVT.

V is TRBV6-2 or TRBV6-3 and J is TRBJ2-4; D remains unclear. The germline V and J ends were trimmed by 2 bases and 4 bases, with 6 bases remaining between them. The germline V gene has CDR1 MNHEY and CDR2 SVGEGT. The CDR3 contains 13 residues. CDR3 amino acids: CASSYGEKNIQYF. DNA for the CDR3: TGTGCCAGCAGTTACGGAGAGAAAAACATTCAGTACTTC.

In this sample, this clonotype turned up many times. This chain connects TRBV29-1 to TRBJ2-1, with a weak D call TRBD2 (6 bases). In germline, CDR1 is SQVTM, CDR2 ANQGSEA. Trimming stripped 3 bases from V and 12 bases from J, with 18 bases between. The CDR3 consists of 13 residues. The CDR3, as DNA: TGCAGCGTTGACGGGAGCACAAGGTTTTCGCAGTTCTTC. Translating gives CSVDGSTRFSQFF.

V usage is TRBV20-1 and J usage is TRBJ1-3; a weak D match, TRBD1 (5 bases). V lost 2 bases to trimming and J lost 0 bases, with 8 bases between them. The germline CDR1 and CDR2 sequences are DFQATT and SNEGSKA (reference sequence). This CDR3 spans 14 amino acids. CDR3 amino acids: CSARKDTSGNTIYF. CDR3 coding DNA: TGCAGTGCTAGAAAGGACACCTCTGGAAACACCATATATTTT.

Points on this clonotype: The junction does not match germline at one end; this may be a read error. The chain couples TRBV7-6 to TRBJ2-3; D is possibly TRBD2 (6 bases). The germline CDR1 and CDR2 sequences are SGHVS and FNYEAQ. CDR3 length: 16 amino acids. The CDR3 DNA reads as TGTGCCAGCAGCTTAAAAGAGGGACTCCGCACAGATACGCAGTGTTTT. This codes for CASSLKEGLRTDTQCF. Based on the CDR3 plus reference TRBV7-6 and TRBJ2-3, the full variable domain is GAGVSQSPRYKVTKRGQDVALRCDPISGHVSLYWYRQALGQGPEFLTYFNYEAQQDKSGLPNDRFSAERPEGSISTLTIQRTEQRDSAMYRCASSLKEGLRTDTQCFGPGTRLTVL.